This T cell receptor (beta chain) was documented in a study of PD-1 blockade in classical Hodgkin lymphoma. Overall study findings and caveats: Newly diagnosed patients were reported to exhibit reduced baseline TCR diversity relative to healthy donors.

The ends were cut back, 2 bases at V and 5 bases at J, with 13 bases in the middle. CDR3 size: 15 residues. CDR1 is MNHEY and CDR2 is SVGAGI in the germline V gene. All patients relapsed after autologous stem cell transplantation, and brentuximab vedotin exposure varied. Isolated CD8+ T cells were derived from thawed PBMCs through magnetic negative selection. As for this clone: The antigen is not known.

Measured with immunoSEQ multiplex PCR; TCRdb has only the in-frame clones, and not every one. The data hold 12,000 or so clones, with about four fifths observed a single time. Specimen: CD8+ T cells from blood, collected at baseline. The rearrangement uses TRBV6-5 and TRBJ1-5; D possibly corresponds to TRBD1 (5 bases). The receptor was isolated from a human donor with classical Hodgkin lymphoma. CDR3 bases: TGTGCCAGCAGTTACGACGGCCAGGGTCATCAGCCCCAGCATTTT. This encodes CASSYDGQGHQPQHF.